The 2 T cell receptor beta chains below all came from one sample that was sequenced in a study of T cell responses to AZD1222 COVID-19 vaccine. TCRdb's copy holds only in-frame clones and misses some; the assay was immunoSEQ multiplex PCR. The table has 180,000 or so clones, approximately 90% seen once; the top ten hold 1.3%. The sample here was peripheral blood, taken 28 days after the second AZD1222 dose. The receptors come from an adult who received the AZD1222 COVID-19 vaccine.

V is TRBV28 and J is TRBJ1-3; 7 bases match TRBD1. J gave up 1 base and V 6 bases, and 6 bases lay outside the gene matches. This CDR3 has 15 amino acids. The V gene's germline CDR1 is MDHEN and CDR2 SYDVKM. The CDR3 region is CASSPTGISGNTIYF. The CDR3 DNA reads as TGTGCCAGCAGCCCGACAGGGATATCTGGAAACACCATATATTTT. The variable domain in full, completed from reference TRBV28 and TRBJ1-3, reads DVKVTQSSRYLVKRTGEKVFLECVQDMDHENMFWYRQDPGLGLRLIYFSYDVKMKEKGDIPEGYSVSREKKERFSLILESASTNQTSMYLCASSPTGISGNTIYFGEGSWLTVV.

The chain uses TRBV5-1 and TRBJ1-3, with D possibly TRBD1 on 5 matching bases. This CDR3 contains 16 residues. From germline, CDR1 is SGHRS and CDR2 YFSETQ. The V gene lost 0 bases and the J gene lost 4 bases, with 14 bases spanning the gap. CDR3 in DNA: TGCGCCAGCAGCTTGGTGGGCGCCTGGGGCGGAAACACCATATATTTT. Translated, it gives CASSLVGAWGGNTIYF. The complete variable domain, with remaining parts taken from reference TRBV5-1 and TRBJ1-3, reads KAGVTQTPRYLIKTRGQQVTLSCSPISGHRSVSWYQQTPGQGLQFLFEYFSETQRNKGNFPGRFSGRQFSNSRSEMNVSTLELGDSALYLCASSLVGAWGGNTIYFGEGSWLTVV.